This entry concerns a single T cell receptor beta chain. Its specificity is unknown. These data belong to a study of T cell responses to AZD1222 COVID-19 vaccine. TCRdb's copy holds only in-frame clones and misses some; the assay was immunoSEQ multiplex PCR. The top ten clones hold 6.9% of a sample with about 150,000 clones, about 88% of them seen once. Overall study results and limits: Donors, mostly white British, included more females; clonal diversity was possibly underestimated.

The CDR3 covers 13 residues. V lost 4 bases and J lost 6, with 12 bases in between. In germline, CDR1 is LNHNV, CDR2 YYDKDF (reference sequence). The V gene is TRBV15, the J gene TRBJ1-1; D gene uncertain. The sample here was peripheral blood, taken after recovery from COVID-19. This TCR was sampled from an adult who had recovered from COVID-19. The CDR3 DNA reads as TGTGCCACCAGCACCCGCTGGGTTCCTGAAGCTTTCTTT. Protein: CATSTRWVPEAFF. Complete variable domain (other parts from reference TRBV15 and TRBJ1-1): DAMVIQNPRYQVTQFGKPVTLSCSQTLNHNVMYWYQQKSSQAPKLLFHYYDKDFNNEADTPDNFQSRRPNTSFCFLDIRSPGLGDTAMYLCATSTRWVPEAFFGQGTRLTVV.